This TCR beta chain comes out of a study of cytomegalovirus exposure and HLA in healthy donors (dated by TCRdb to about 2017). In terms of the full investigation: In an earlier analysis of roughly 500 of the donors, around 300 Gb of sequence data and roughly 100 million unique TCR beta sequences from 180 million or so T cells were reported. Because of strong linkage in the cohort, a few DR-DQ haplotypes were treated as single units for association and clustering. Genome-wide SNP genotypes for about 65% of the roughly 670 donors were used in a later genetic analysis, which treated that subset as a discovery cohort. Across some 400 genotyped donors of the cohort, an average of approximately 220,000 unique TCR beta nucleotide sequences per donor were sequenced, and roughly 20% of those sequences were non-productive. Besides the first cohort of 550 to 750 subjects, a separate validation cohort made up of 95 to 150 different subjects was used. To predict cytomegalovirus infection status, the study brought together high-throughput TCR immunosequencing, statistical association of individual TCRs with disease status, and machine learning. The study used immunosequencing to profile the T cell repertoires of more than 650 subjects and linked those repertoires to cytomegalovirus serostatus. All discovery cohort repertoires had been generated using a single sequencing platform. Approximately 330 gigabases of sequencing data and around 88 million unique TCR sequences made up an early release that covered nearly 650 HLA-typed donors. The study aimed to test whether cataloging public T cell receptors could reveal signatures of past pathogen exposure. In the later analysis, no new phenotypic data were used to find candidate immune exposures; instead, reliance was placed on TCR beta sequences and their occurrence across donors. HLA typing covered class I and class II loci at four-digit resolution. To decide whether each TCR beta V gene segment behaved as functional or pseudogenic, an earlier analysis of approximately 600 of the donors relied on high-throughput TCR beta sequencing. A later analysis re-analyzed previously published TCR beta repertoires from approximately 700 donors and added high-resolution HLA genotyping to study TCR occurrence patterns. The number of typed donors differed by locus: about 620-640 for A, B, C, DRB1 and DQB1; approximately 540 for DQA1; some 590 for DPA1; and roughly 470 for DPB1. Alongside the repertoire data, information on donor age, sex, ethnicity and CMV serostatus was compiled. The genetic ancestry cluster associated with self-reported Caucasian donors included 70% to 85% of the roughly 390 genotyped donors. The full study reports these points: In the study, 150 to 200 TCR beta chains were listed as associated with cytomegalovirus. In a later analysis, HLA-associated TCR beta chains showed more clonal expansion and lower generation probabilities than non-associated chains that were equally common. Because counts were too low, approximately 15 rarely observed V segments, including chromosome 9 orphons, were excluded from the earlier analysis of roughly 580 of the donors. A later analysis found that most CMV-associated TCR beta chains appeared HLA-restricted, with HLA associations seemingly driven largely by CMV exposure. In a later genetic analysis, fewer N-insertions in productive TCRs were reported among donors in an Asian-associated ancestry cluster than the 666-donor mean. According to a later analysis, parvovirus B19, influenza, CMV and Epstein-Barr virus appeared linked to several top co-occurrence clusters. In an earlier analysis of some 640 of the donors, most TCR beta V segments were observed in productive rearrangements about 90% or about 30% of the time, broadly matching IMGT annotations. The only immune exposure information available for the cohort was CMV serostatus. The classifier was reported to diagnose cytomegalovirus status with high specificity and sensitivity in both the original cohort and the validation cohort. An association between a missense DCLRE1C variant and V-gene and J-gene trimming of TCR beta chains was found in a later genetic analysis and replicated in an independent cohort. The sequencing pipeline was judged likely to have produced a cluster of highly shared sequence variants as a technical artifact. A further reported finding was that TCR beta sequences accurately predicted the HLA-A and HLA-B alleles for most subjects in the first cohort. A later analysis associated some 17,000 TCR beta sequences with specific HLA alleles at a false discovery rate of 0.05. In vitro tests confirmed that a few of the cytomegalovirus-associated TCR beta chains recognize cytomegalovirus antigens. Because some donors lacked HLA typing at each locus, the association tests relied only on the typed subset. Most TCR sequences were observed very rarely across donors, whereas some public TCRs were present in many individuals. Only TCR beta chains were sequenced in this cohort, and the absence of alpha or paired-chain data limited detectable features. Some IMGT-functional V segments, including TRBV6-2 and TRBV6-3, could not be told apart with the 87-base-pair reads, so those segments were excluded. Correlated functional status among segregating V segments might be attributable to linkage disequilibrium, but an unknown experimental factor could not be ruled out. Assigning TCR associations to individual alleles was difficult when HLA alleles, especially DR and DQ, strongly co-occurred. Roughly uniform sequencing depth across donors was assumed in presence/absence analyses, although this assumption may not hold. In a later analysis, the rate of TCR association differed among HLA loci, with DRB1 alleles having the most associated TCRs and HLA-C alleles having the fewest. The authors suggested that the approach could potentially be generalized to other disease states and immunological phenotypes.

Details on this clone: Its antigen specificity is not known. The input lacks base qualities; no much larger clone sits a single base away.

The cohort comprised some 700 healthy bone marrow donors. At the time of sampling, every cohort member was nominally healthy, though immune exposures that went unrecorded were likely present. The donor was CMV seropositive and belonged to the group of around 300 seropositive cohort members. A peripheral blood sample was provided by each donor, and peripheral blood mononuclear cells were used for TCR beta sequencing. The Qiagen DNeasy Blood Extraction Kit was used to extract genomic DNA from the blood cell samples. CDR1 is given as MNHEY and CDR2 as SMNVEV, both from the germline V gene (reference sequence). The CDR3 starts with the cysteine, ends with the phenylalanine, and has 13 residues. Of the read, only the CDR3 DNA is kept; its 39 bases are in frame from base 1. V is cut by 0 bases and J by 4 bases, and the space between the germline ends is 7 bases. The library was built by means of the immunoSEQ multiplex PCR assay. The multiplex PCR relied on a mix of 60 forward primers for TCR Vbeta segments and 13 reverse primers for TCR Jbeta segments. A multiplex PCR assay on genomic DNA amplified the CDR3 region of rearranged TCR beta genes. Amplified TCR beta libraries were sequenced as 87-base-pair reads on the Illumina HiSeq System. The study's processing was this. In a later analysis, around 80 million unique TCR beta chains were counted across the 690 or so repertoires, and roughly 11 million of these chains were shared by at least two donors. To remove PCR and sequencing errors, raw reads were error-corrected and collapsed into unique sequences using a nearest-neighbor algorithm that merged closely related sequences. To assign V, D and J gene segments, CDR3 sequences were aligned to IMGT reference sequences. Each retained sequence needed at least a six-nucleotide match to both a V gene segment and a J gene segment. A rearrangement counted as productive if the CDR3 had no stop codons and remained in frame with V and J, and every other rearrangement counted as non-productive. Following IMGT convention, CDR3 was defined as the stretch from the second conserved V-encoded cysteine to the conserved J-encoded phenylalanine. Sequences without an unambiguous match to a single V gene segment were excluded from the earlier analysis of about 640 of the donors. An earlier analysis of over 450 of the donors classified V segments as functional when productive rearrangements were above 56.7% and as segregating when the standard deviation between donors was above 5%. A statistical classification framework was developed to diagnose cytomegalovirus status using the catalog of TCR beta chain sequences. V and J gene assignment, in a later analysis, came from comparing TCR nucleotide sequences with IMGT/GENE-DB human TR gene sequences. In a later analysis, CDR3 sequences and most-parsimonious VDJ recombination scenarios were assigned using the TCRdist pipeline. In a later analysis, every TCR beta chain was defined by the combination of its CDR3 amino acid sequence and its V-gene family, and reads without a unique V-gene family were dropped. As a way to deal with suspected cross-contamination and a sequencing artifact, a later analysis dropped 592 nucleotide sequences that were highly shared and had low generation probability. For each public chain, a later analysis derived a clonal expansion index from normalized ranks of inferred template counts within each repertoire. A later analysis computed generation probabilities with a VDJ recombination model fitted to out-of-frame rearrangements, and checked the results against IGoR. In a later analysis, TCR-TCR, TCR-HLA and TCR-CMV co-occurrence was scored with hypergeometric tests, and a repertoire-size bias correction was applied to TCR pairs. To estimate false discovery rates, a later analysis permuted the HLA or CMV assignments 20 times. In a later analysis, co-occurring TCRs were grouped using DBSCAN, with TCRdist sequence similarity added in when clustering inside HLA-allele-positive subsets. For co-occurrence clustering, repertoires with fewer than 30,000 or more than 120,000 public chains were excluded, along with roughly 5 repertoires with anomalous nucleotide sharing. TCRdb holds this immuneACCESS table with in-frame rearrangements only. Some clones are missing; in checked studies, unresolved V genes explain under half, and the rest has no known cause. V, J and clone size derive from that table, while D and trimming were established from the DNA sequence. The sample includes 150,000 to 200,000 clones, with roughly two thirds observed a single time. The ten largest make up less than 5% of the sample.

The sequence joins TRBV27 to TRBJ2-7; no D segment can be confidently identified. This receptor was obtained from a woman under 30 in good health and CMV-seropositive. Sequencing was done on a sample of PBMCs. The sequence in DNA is TGTGCCAGCAGTTTATCAGCCAAGTACGAGCAGTACTTC. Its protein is CASSLSAKYEQYF.